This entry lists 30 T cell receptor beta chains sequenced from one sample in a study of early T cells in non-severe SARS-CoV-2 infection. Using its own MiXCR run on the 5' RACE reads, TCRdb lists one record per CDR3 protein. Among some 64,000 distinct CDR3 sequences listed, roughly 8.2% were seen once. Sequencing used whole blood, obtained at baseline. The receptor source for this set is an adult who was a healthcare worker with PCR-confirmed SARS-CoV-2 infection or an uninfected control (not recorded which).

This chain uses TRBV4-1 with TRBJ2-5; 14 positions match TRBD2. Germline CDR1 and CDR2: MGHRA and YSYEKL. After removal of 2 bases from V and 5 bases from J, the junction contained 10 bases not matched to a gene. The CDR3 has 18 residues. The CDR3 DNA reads TGCGCCAGCAGCCAACTAGGACTAGCGGGAGGTGGAGTCGAGACCCAGTACTTC. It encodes CASSQLGLAGGGVETQYF.

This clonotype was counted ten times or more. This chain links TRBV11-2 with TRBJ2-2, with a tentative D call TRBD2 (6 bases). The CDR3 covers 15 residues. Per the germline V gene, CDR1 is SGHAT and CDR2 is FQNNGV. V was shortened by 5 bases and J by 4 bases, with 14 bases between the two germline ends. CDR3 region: CASSLPGGFTGELFF. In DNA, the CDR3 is TGTGCCAGCAGCCTACCCGGGGGATTCACCGGGGAGCTGTTTTTT.

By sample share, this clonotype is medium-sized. DNA for the CDR3: TGTGCCAGCAGCTTGGCTAGCGGGCAGAGCACAGATACGCAGTATTTT. This sequence encodes CASSLASGQSTDTQYF. The chain combines TRBV7-8 with TRBJ2-3, with 8 positions matching TRBD2. V shed 3 bases, J shed 0 bases, and the junction held 5 bases outside the gene matches. The CDR3 is 16 residues long. Germline V gives CDR1 SGHVS, CDR2 FQNEAQ. Combining the CDR3 with reference TRBV7-8 and TRBJ2-3 gives the whole variable domain GAGVSQSPRYKVAKRGQDVALRCDPISGHVSLFWYQQALGQGPEFLTYFQNEAQLDKSGLPSDRFFAERPEGSVSTLKIQRTQQEDSAVYLCASSLASGQSTDTQYFGPGTRLTVL.

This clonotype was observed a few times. CDR3 bases: TGTGCCTCGTCCGGGACAGGGGATAACATTCAGTACTTC. Its translation is CASSGTGDNIQYF. The chain employs TRBV27 and TRBJ2-4, with 10 bases aligning to TRBD1. Germline CDR1 and CDR2: MNHEY and SMNVEV (reference sequence). The V segment lost 11 bases and the J segment 7 bases; nucleotides outside the gene matches: 8. The CDR3 totals 13 residues.

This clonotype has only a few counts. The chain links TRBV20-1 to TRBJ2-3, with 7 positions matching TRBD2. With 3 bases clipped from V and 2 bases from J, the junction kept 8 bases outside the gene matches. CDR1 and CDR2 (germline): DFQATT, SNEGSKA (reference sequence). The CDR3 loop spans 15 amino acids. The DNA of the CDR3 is TGCAGTGCTAGGCCGACTAGCCGTTACACAGATACGCAGTATTTT. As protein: CSARPTSRYTDTQYF.

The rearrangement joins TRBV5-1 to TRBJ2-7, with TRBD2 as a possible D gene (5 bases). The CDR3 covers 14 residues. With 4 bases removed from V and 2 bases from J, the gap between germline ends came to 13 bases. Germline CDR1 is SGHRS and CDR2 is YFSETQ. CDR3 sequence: CASSRNGNTYEQYF. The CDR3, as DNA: TGCGCCAGCAGCCGTAACGGGAACACCTACGAGCAGTACTTC. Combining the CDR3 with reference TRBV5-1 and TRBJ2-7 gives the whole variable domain KAGVTQTPRYLIKTRGQQVTLSCSPISGHRSVSWYQQTPGQGLQFLFEYFSETQRNKGNFPGRFSGRQFSNSRSEMNVSTLELGDSALYLCASSRNGNTYEQYFGPGTRLTVT.

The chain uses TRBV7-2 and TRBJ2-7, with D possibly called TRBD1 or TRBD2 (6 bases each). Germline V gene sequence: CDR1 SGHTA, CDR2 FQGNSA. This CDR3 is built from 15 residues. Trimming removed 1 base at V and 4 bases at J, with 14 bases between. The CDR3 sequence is CASSLDGGLRYEQYF. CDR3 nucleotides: TGTGCCAGCAGCTTAGACGGGGGCCTGAGATACGAGCAGTACTTC. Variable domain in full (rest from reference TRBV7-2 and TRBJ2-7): GAGVSQSPSNKVTEKGKDVELRCDPISGHTALYWYRQSLGQGLEFLIYFQGNSAPDKSGLPSDRFSAERTGGSVSTLTIQRTQQEDSAVYLCASSLDGGLRYEQYFGPGTRLTVT.

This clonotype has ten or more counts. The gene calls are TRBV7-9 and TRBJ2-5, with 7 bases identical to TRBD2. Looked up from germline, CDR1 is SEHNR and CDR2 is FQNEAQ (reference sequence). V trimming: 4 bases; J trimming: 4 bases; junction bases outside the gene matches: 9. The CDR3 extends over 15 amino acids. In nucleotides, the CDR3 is TGTGCCAGCAGCTACCCCACGGGGGGAGCAGAGACCCAGTACTTC. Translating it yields CASSYPTGGAETQYF.

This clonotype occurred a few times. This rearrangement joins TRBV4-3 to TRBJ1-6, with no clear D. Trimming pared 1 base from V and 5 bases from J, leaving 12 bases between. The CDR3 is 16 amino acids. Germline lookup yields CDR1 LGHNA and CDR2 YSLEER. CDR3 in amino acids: CASSQAPLAHNSPLHF. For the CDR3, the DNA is TGCGCCAGCAGCCAAGCACCCCTGGCCCATAATTCACCCCTCCACTTT.

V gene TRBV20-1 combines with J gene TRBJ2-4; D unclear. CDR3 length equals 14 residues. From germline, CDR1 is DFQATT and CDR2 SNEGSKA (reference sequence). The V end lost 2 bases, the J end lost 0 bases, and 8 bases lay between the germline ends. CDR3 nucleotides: TGCAGTGCTAGAAAACGTTTAGCCAAAAACATTCAGTACTTC. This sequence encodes CSARKRLAKNIQYF.

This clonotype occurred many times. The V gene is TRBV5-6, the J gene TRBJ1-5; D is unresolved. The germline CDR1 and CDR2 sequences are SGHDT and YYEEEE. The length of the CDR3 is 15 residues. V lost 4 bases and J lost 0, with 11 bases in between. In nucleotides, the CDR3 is TGTGCCAGCAGCCGACTGTTGACTAGCAATCAGCCCCAGCATTTT. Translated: CASSRLLTSNQPQHF.

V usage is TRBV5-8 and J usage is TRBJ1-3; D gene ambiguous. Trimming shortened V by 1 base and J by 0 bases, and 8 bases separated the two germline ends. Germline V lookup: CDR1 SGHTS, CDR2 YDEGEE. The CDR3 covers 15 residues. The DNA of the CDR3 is TGTGCCAGCAGCTTGAGCGGGCTCTCTGGAAACACCATATATTTT. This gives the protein CASSLSGLSGNTIYF.

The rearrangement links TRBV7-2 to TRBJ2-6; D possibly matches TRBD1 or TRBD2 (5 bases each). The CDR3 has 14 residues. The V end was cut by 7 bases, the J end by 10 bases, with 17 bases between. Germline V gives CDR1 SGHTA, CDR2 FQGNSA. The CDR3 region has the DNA TGTGCCAGCACCTTCGCGCCGGGACGAAACGTCCTGACTTTC. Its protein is CASTFAPGRNVLTF.

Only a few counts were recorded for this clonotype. In DNA, the CDR3 is TGTGCCAGCAGCTTGGGGACAACCCCATCTTTCTTT. Its translation is CASSLGTTPSFF. The chain recombines TRBV13 with TRBJ1-1; the D gene is possibly TRBD1 (6 bases). Germline V gene lookup returns CDR1 PRHDT and CDR2 FYEKMQ (reference sequence). The CDR3 loop spans 12 amino acids. V was cut by 3 bases and J by 12 bases, with 14 bases left in between.

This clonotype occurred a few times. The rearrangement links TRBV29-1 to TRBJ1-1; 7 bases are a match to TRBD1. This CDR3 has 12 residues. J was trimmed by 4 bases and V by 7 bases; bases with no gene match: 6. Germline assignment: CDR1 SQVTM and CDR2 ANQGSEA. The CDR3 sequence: CSAQEGATEAFF. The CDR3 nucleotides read TGCAGCGCCCAGGAGGGGGCCACTGAAGCTTTCTTT.

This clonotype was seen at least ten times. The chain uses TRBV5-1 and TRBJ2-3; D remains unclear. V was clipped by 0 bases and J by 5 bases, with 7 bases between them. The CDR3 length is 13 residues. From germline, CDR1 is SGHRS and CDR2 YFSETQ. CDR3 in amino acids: CASSLDSGDTQYF. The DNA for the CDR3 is TGCGCCAGCAGCTTGGATAGTGGAGATACGCAGTATTTT.

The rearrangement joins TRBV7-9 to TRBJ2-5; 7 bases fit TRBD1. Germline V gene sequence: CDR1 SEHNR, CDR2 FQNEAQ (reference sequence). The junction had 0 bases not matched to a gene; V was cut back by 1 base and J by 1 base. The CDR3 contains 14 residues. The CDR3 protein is CASSLGQGQETQYF. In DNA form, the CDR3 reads TGTGCCAGCAGCTTAGGACAGGGCCAAGAGACCCAGTACTTC.

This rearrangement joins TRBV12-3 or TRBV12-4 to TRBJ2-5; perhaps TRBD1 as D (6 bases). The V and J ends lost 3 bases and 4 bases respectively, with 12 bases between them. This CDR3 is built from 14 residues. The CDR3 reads CASSFGSGAETQYF. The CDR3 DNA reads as TGTGCCAGCAGTTTTGGATCAGGGGCAGAGACCCAGTACTTC.

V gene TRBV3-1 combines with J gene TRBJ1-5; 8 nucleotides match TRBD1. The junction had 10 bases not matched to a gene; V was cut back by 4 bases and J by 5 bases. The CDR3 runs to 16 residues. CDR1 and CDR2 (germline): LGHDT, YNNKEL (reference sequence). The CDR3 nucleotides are TGTGCCAGCAGCCTTGGACAGGGAATCCACCATCAGCCCCAGCATTTT. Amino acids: CASSLGQGIHHQPQHF.

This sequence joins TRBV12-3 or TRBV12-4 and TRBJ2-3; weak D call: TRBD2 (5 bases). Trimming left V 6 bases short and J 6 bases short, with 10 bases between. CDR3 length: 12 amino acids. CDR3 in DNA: TGTGCCAGCAGGGAGAGGGTGGATACGCAGTATTTT. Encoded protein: CASRERVDTQYF.

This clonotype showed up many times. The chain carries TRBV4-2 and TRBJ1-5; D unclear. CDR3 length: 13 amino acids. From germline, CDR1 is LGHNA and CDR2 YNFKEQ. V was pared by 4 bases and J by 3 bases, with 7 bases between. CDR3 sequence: CASSPYLNQPQHF. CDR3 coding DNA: TGTGCCAGCAGCCCCTACCTCAATCAGCCCCAGCATTTT.

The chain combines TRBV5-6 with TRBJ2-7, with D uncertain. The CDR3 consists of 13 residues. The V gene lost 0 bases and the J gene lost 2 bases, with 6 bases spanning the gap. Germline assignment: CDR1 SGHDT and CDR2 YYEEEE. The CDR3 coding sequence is TGTGCCAGCAGCTTGGGGTTCCCCTACGAGCAGTACTTC. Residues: CASSLGFPYEQYF.

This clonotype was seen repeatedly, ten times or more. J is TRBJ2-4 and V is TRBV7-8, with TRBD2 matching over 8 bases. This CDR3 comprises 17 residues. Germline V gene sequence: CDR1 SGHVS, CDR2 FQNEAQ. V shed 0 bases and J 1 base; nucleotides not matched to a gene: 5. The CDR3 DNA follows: TGTGCCAGCAGCTTAGCGCGAGCGGGAGTCGCCAAAAACATTCAGTACTTC. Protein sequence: CASSLARAGVAKNIQYF.

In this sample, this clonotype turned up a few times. The CDR3, as DNA: TGTGCCAGCAGTCTGCGGGACAGTAATAAAGTTGAAGCTTTCTTT. Amino acids: CASSLRDSNKVEAFF. V gene TRBV6-1 combines with J gene TRBJ1-1; 7 positions agree with TRBD1. Trimming took 5 bases from V and 7 from J; bases not matched to a gene: 13. The CDR3 covers 15 residues. Germline CDR1 and CDR2: MNHNS and SASEGT.

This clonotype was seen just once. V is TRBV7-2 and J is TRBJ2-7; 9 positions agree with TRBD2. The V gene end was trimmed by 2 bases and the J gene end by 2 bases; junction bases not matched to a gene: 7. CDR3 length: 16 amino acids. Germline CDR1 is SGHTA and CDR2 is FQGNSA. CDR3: CASSLRSGSWAYEQYF. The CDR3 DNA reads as TGTGCCAGCAGCTTACGTAGCGGGAGTTGGGCCTACGAGCAGTACTTC.

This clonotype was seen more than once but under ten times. Here the CDR3 reads CASSPLRRGEDTQYF. For the CDR3, the DNA is TGTGCCAGTAGTCCGCTGCGGAGGGGGGAAGATACGCAGTATTTT. The chain employs TRBV19 and TRBJ2-3; D possibly matches TRBD1 or TRBD2 (6 bases each). The germline V gene has CDR1 LNHDA and CDR2 SQIVND (reference sequence). The ends were cut back, 5 bases at V and 5 bases at J, with 17 bases in the middle. The CDR3 loop spans 15 amino acids.

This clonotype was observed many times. In DNA form, the CDR3 reads TGTGCCAGCAGCCCCCGAGGGACCCACTCACCACCACCCCTCCACTTT. Protein: CASSPRGTHSPPPLHF. The rearrangement uses TRBV11-2 and TRBJ1-6; a possible D gene is TRBD1 (5 bases). Looked up from germline, CDR1 is SGHAT and CDR2 is FQNNGV. V lost 5 bases to trimming and J lost 11 bases, with 22 bases between them. This CDR3 spans 16 amino acids.

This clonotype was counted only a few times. CDR3: CSVRGHEQFF. CDR3 bases: TGCAGCGTTCGCGGTCATGAGCAGTTCTTC. This chain connects TRBV29-1 to TRBJ2-1; no definite D call. CDR1 SQVTM and CDR2 ANQGSEA come from the germline V gene. The CDR3 has 10 residues. Deletions cut 5 bases from V and 8 bases from J, with 7 bases between.

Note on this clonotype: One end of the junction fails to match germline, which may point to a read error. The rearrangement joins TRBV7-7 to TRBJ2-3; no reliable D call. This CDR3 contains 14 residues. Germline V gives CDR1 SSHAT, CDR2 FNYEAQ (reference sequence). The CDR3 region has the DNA TGTGCTAGCAGCCAGGCCCGGAACACAGATACGCAGTATTTT. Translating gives CASSQARNTDTQYF.

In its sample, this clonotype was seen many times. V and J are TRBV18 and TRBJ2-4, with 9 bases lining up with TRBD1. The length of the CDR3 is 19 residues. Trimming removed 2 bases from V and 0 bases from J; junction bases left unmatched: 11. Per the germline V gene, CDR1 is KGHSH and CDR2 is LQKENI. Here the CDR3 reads CASSPAGQGSDGAKNIQYF. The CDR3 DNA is TGTGCCAGCTCACCAGCAGGACAGGGGAGCGATGGAGCCAAAAACATTCAGTACTTC.